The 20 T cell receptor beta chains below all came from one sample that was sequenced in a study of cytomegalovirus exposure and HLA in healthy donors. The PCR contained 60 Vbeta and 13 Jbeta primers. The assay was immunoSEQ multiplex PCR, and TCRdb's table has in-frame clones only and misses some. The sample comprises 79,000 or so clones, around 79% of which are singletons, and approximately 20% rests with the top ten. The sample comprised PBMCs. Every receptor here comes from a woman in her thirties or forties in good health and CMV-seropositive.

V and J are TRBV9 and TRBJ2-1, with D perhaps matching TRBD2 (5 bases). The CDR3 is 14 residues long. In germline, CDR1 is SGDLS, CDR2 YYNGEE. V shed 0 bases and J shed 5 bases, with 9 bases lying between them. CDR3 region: CASSVGYGNNEQFF. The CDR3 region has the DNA TGTGCCAGCAGCGTAGGTTACGGGAACAATGAGCAGTTCTTC.

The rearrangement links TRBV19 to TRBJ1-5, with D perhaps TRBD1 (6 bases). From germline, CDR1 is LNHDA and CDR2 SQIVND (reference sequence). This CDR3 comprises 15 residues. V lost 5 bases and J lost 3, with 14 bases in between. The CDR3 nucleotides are TGTGCCAGTAGTCCCCCGGACAGTTTCAATCAGCCCCAGCATTTT. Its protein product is CASSPPDSFNQPQHF.

The CDR3 region is CASMLGGGATNTEAFF. The CDR3 DNA reads TGTGCCAGCATGCTAGGGGGGGGCGCGACGAACACTGAAGCTTTCTTT. This chain links TRBV6-6 with TRBJ1-1, with D possibly being TRBD1 (6 bases). The CDR3 extends over 16 amino acids. CDR1 is MNHNY, CDR2 SVGAGI, per germline (reference sequence). V gave up 7 bases and J gave up 1 base, with 19 bases separating them.

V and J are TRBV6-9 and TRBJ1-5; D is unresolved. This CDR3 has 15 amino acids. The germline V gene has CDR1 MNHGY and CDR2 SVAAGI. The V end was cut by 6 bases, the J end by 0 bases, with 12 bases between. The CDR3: CASRLWEISNQPQHF. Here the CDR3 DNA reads TGTGCCAGCAGACTGTGGGAGATTAGCAATCAGCCCCAGCATTTT.

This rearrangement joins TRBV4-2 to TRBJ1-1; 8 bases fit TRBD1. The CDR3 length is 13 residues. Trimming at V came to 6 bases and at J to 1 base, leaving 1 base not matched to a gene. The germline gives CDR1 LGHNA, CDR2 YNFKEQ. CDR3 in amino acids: CASRDRGNTEAFF. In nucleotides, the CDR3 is TGTGCCAGCAGAGACAGGGGGAACACTGAAGCTTTCTTT.

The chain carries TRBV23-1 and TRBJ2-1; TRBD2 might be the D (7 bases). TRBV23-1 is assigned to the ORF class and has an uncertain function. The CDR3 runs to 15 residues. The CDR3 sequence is CQDTASGGPQVEQFF. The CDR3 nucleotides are TGCCAGGATACGGCGTCCGGGGGGCCCCAGGTAGAGCAGTTCTTC.

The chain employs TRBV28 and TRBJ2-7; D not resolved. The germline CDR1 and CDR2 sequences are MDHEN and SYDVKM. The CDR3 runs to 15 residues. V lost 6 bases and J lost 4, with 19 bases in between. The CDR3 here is CASSRRSNRSYEQYF. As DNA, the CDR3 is TGTGCCAGCAGCCGTCGCTCGAACCGGTCGTACGAGCAGTACTTC. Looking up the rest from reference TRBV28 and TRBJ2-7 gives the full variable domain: DVKVTQSSRYLVKRTGEKVFLECVQDMDHENMFWYRQDPGLGLRLIYFSYDVKMKEKGDIPEGYSVSREKKERFSLILESASTNQTSMYLCASSRRSNRSYEQYFGPGTRLTVT.

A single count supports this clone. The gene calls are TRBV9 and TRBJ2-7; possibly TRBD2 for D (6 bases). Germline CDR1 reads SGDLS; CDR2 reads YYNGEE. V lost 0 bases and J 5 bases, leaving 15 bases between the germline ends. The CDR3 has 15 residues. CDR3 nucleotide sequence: TGTGCCAGCAGCGTAGCGCTAGGGGACTCGAACGAGCAGTACTTC. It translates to CASSVALGDSNEQYF.

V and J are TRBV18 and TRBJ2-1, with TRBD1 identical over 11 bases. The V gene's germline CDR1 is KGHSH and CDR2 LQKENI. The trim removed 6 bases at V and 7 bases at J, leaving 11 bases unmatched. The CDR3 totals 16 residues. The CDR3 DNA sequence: TGTGCCAGCTCGACCCGGGGGACAGGGGGGATTAATGAGCAGTTCTTC. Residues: CASSTRGTGGINEQFF.

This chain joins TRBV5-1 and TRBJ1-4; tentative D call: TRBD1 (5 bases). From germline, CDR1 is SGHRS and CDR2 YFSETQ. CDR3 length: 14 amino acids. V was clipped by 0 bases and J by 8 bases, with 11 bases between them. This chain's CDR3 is CASSLGDSYEKLFF. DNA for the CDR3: TGCGCCAGCAGCTTGGGGGACTCTTACGAAAAACTGTTTTTT.

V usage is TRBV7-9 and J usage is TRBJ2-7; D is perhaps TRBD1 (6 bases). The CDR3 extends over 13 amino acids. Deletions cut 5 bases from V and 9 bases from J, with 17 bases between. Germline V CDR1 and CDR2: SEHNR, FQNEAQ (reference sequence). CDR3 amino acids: CASSTNTGTGQYF. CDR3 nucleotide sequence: TGTGCCAGCAGCACAAATACAGGGACCGGGCAGTACTTC.

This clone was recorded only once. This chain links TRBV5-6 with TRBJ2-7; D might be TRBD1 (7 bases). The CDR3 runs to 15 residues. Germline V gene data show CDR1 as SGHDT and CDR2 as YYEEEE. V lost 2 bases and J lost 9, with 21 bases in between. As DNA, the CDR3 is TGTGCCAGCAGCTTTATGGCAGGGGGGACCTTTGGGCAGTACTTC. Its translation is CASSFMAGGTFGQYF. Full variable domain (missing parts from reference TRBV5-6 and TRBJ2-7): DAGVTQSPTHLIKTRGQQVTLRCSPKSGHDTVSWYQQALGQGPQFIFQYYEEEERQRGNFPDRFSGHQFPNYSSELNVNALLLGDSALYLCASSFMAGGTFGQYFGPGTRLTVT.

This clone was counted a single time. CDR3 coding DNA: TGTGCCTGGAGAGGACTAGCGGGAGCCCCAAAGGACGAGCAGTACTTC. Protein sequence: CAWRGLAGAPKDEQYF. The rearrangement joins TRBV30 to TRBJ2-7; 13 bases map to TRBD2. After removal of 3 bases from V and 5 bases from J, the junction contained 10 bases not matched to a gene. The CDR3 is made up of 16 amino acids. CDR1 GTSNPN and CDR2 SVGIG come from the germline V gene (reference sequence).

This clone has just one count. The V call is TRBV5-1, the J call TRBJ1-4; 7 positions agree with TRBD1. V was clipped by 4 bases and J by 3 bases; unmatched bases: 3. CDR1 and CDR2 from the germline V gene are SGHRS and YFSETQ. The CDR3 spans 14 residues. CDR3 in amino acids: CASSEGQPNEKLFF. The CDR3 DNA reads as TGCGCCAGCAGCGAGGGACAGCCTAATGAAAAACTGTTTTTT.

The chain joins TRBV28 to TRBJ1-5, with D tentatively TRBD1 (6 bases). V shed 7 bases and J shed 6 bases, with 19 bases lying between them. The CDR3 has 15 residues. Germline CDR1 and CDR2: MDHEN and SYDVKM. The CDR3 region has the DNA TGTGCCAGCACCCCAAGGGGGGGAGTTGGTCAGCCCCAGCATTTT. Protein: CASTPRGGVGQPQHF.

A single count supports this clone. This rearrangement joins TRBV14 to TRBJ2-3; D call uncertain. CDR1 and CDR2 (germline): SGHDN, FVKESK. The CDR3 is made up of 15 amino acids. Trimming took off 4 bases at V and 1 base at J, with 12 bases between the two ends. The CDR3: CASSPLSLGTDTQYF. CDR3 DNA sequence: TGTGCCAGCAGCCCCTTGTCATTAGGCACAGATACGCAGTATTTT.

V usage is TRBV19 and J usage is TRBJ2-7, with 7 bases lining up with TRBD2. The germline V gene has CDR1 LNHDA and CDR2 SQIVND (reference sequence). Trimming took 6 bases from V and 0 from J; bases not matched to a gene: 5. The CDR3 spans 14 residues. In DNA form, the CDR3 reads TGTGCCAGTAGGAAGGGACTAAACTCCTACGAGCAGTACTTC. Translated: CASRKGLNSYEQYF.

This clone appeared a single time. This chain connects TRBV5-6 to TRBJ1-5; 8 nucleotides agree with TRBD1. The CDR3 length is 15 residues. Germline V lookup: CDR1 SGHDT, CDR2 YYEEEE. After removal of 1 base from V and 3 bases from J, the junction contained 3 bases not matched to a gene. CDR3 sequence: CASSLRTGFNQPQHF. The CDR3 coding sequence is TGTGCCAGCAGCTTGAGGACAGGGTTCAATCAGCCCCAGCATTTT.

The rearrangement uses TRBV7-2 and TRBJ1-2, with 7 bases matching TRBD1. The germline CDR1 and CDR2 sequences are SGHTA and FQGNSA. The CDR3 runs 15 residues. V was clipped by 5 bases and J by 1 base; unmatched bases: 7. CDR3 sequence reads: CASSEGGLINYGYTF. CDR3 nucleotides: TGTGCCAGCAGCGAAGGGGGCTTAATTAACTATGGCTACACCTTC.

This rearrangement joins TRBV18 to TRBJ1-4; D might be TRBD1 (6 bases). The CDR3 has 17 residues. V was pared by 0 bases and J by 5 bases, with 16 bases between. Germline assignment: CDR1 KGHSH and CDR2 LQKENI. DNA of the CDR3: TGTGCCAGCTCACCACCAAACGCCGGGACAAAGAATGAAAAACTGTTTTTT. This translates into CASSPPNAGTKNEKLFF.